This is a list of T cell receptor beta chains from one sample in a study of ipilimumab plus nivolumab after autologous stem cell transplantation. Sequenced by immunoSEQ multiplex PCR; TCRdb stores in-frame clones only, minus some. The table has 84,000 or so clones, about 83% seen once. Specimen: PBMCs, collected in a trial of ipilimumab plus nivolumab as post-transplant consolidation. The origin of the receptors is a male donor with diffuse large B-cell lymphoma. Each CDR3 is given with its conserved first and last residue. A D gene is named only where the DNA matches it firmly. The size of a clone is reported for some rows only, either as once, few or many, or as a class for expanded clones.

d_call,clone_size,v_call,j_call,cdr3_aa,cdr3_nt
NA,NA,TRBV7-3,TRBJ2-7,CASSPRPDYEQYF,TGTGCCAGCAGCCCACGCCCGGACTACGAGCAGTACTTC
TRBD2,NA,TRBV28,TRBJ2-1,CASSSRTSWNNEQFF,TGTGCCAGCAGTTCCAGGACTAGCTGGAACAATGAGCAGTTCTTC
TRBD2,NA,TRBV6-5,TRBJ2-2,CASKRGAGELFF,TGTGCCAGCAAGCGGGGGGCCGGGGAGCTGTTTTTT
TRBD1,NA,TRBV18,TRBJ1-5,CASTPGGQGQPQHF,TGTGCCAGCACCCCAGGGGGCCAGGGTCAGCCCCAGCATTTT
TRBD1,NA,TRBV12-5,TRBJ1-6,CASGKGQGNSPLHF,TGTGCTAGTGGTAAGGGACAGGGTAATTCACCCCTCCACTTT
NA,NA,TRBV5-1,TRBJ1-2,CASSEAGNYGYTF,TGCGCCAGCAGCGAAGCGGGAAACTATGGCTACACCTTC
TRBD2,NA,TRBV2,TRBJ2-1,CASVAGRAGGFRNEQFF,TGTGCCAGCGTCGCGGGGCGAGCGGGGGGGTTTCGTAATGAGCAGTTCTTC
NA,NA,TRBV2,TRBJ1-5,CASRQGYSNQPQHF,TGTGCCAGCAGGCAGGGGTATAGCAATCAGCCCCAGCATTTT
NA,few,TRBV5-1,TRBJ2-5,CASSWGRSPRQTQYF,TGCGCCAGCAGCTGGGGACGATCTCCCCGACAGACCCAGTACTTC
TRBD2,NA,TRBV5-1,TRBJ2-5,CASSLEASGEQETQYF,TGCGCCAGCAGCTTGGAGGCTAGCGGGGAACAAGAGACCCAGTACTTC
NA,NA,TRBV28,TRBJ1-2,CASSLGHANYGYTF,TGTGCCAGCAGTCTCGGACACGCTAACTATGGCTACACCTTC
TRBD2,NA,TRBV5-1,TRBJ2-1,CASSGPRGAGFNEQFF,TGCGCCAGCAGCGGCCCGCGGGGGGCAGGATTCAATGAGCAGTTCTTC
TRBD1,NA,TRBV30,TRBJ1-4,CAWSGAGGEKLFF,TGTGCCTGGAGTGGGGCAGGGGGTGAAAAACTGTTTTTT
TRBD1,NA,TRBV6-1,TRBJ1-1,CASSSRSGQGSEAFF,TGTGCCAGCAGTTCACGTTCGGGACAGGGCTCGGAAGCTTTCTTT
NA,NA,TRBV5-1,TRBJ1-1,CASSLESVSAAEAFF,TGCGCCAGCAGCTTGGAATCGGTTTCCGCTGCTGAAGCTTTCTTT
TRBD1,once,TRBV19,TRBJ1-2,CASRETGHDYGYTF,TGTGCCAGTAGAGAGACAGGGCACGACTATGGCTACACCTTC
NA,NA,TRBV6-1,TRBJ1-5,CASSGGGHNQPQHF,TGTGCCAGCAGTGGAGGGGGGCACAATCAGCCCCAGCATTTT
NA,few,TRBV20-1,TRBJ1-1,CSALLQGEAFF,TGCAGTGCCCTGTTACAGGGTGAAGCTTTCTTT
NA,NA,TRBV7-8,TRBJ1-5,CASSLGRGNQPQHF,TGTGCCAGCAGCTTAGGGAGAGGAAATCAGCCCCAGCATTTT
NA,NA,TRBV29-1,TRBJ1-4,CSVLLDGLGEIF,TGCAGCGTCCTCCTCGACGGATTAGGGGAGATTTTT
NA,NA,TRBV6-5,TRBJ2-3,CASSFAGTEADTQYF,TGTGCCAGCAGTTTCGCGGGGACAGAGGCAGATACGCAGTATTTT
NA,NA,TRBV6-1,TRBJ2-5,CASSNPNIETQYF,TGTGCCAGCAGTAACCCTAACATAGAGACCCAGTACTTC
TRBD2,NA,TRBV5-1,TRBJ2-7,CASSLVFLAGGPYEQYF,TGCGCCAGCAGCTTGGTGTTTCTAGCGGGGGGACCCTACGAGCAGTACTTC
NA,NA,TRBV6-1,TRBJ2-7,CASSESSYEQYF,TGTGCCAGCAGTGAGAGCTCCTACGAGCAGTACTTC
NA,NA,TRBV6-5,TRBJ1-6,CAISEGAYNSPLHF,TGTGCCATCTCCGAGGGGGCCTATAATTCACCCCTCCACTTT
NA,NA,TRBV19,TRBJ2-7,CASSIGPSGEQYF,TGTGCCAGTAGTATTGGACCTTCGGGGGAGCAGTACTTC
NA,NA,TRBV6-5,TRBJ2-5,CASSTRNQETQYF,TGTGCCAGCAGTACGCGTAACCAAGAGACCCAGTACTTC
NA,few,TRBV18,TRBJ1-4,CASSRTGLEKLFF,TGTGCCAGCTCACGTACAGGGTTGGAAAAACTGTTTTTT
TRBD1,NA,TRBV15,TRBJ2-7,CATSTGGSSYEQYF,TGTGCCACCAGCACAGGGGGTTCCTCCTACGAGCAGTACTTC
NA,NA,TRBV10-3,TRBJ1-3,CAISEGQMSGNTIYF,TGTGCCATCAGTGAGGGACAGATGTCTGGAAACACCATATATTTT
TRBD1,NA,TRBV10-3,TRBJ2-7,CAIRGTGGNEQYF,TGTGCCATCAGGGGGACAGGGGGCAACGAGCAGTACTTC
NA,NA,TRBV7-6,TRBJ1-3,CASSSPDGPSGNTIYF,TGTGCCAGCAGCTCCCCGGACGGGCCCTCTGGAAACACCATATATTTT
NA,NA,TRBV7-9,TRBJ1-4,CASSPWGVVKDNEKLFF,TGTGCCAGCAGCCCATGGGGGGTAGTGAAGGATAATGAAAAACTGTTTTTT
NA,once,TRBV7-6,TRBJ1-4,CASSLVGRGGEKLFF,TGTGCCAGCAGCTTAGTCGGCAGGGGAGGTGAAAAACTGTTTTTT
TRBD2,NA,TRBV7-9,TRBJ2-1,CASSLRLAGNTPDEQFF,TGTGCCAGCAGCTTACGGCTAGCGGGGAACACCCCCGATGAGCAGTTCTTC
NA,once,TRBV5-1,TRBJ1-2,CASSPGPADPLRNYGYTF,TGCGCCAGCAGCCCTGGGCCCGCGGACCCCCTCCGCAACTATGGCTACACCTTC
TRBD1,NA,TRBV19,TRBJ1-1,CASSRVDRDDTEAFF,TGTGCCAGTAGTAGGGTGGACAGGGATGACACTGAAGCTTTCTTT
NA,NA,TRBV7-2,TRBJ2-1,CASSLIGGAYNEQFF,TGTGCCAGCAGCTTAATAGGGGGGGCATACAATGAGCAGTTCTTC
TRBD1,NA,TRBV13,TRBJ2-3,CASSLGQGGGWDTQYF,TGTGCCAGCAGCTTAGGCCAAGGGGGCGGCTGGGATACGCAGTATTTT
NA,NA,TRBV6-5,TRBJ1-2,CASSYSRDINYGYTF,TGTGCCAGCAGTTACTCGAGGGATATTAACTATGGCTACACCTTC
TRBD2,NA,TRBV4-1,TRBJ2-5,CASSPGGAGETQYF,TGCGCCAGCAGCCCCGGGGGGGCCGGGGAGACCCAGTACTTC
TRBD2,few,TRBV7-2,TRBJ2-5,CASSLGLLAGGPGRETQYF,TGTGCCAGCAGCTTAGGCCTACTAGCGGGGGGGCCTGGTAGGGAGACCCAGTACTTC
TRBD1,NA,TRBV4-1,TRBJ2-4,CASSQGPDRASPLAKNIQYF,TGCGCCAGCAGCCAAGGCCCGGACAGGGCGTCGCCGCTAGCCAAAAACATTCAGTACTTC
NA,NA,TRBV10-2,TRBJ2-2,CASSATPSTGELFF,TGCGCCAGCAGTGCGACCCCTAGCACCGGGGAGCTGTTTTTT
TRBD1,once,TRBV5-6,TRBJ1-2,CASKVGQGYYGYTF,TGTGCCAGCAAAGTGGGACAGGGGTATTATGGCTACACCTTC
NA,NA,TRBV2,TRBJ2-7,CASSEEGEQYF,TGTGCCAGCAGTGAGGAGGGGGAGCAGTACTTC
TRBD2,NA,TRBV19,TRBJ2-2,CASTRTSGGRDTGELFF,TGTGCCAGTACCAGGACTAGCGGGGGGAGGGACACCGGGGAGCTGTTTTTT
NA,NA,TRBV7-9,TRBJ2-7,CASSLGAGPYEQYF,TGTGCCAGCAGCTTAGGGGCGGGACCTTACGAGCAGTACTTC
NA,NA,TRBV7-2,TRBJ1-2,CASSLATGYGYTF,TGTGCCAGCAGCTTAGCGACGGGCTATGGCTACACCTTC
NA,NA,TRBV27,TRBJ1-6,CASSLQRPARDRPNSPLHF,TGTGCCAGCAGCCTTCAGAGACCGGCAAGAGACAGACCGAATTCACCCCTCCACTTT
NA,NA,TRBV12-5,TRBJ2-5,CASVGPGPGGETQYF,TGTGCTAGTGTGGGTCCCGGGCCCGGTGGGGAGACCCAGTACTTC
TRBD1,NA,TRBV5-1,TRBJ1-1,CASRQMTGYGTEAFF,TGCGCCAGCAGACAAATGACAGGGTATGGGACTGAAGCTTTCTTT
NA,NA,TRBV7-2,TRBJ2-2,CASSLESSSNTGELFF,TGTGCCAGCAGCTTAGAGAGTAGCTCGAACACCGGGGAGCTGTTTTTT
NA,NA,TRBV12-2,TRBJ1-5,CASRLSLAGRPGHLRSQPQHF,TGTGCAAGTCGCTTATCTTTGGCGGGGAGGCCGGGACACCTCCGTAGTCAGCCCCAGCATTTT
NA,NA,TRBV19,TRBJ1-2,CASSIMPGAAYGYTF,TGTGCCAGTAGTATAATGCCCGGGGCGGCCTATGGCTACACCTTC
NA,NA,TRBV7-2,TRBJ2-1,CASSINSGYNEQFF,TGTGCCAGCAGCATAAATAGCGGTTACAATGAGCAGTTCTTC
NA,NA,TRBV7-2,TRBJ2-5,CASSLDRRTQYF,TGTGCCAGCAGCTTAGATCGCAGGACCCAGTACTTC
NA,NA,TRBV2,TRBJ2-7,CASSGGGLSYEQYF,TGTGCCAGCAGTGGGGGGGGCCTCTCCTACGAGCAGTACTTC
NA,NA,TRBV2,TRBJ1-3,CASSQQILSGNTIYF,TGTGCCAGCAGTCAACAGATTCTCTCTGGAAACACCATATATTTT
TRBD1,NA,TRBV7-2,TRBJ1-1,CASTNPGGEAFF,TGTGCCAGCACTAACCCAGGGGGAGAAGCTTTCTTT